Described below is a single T cell receptor (beta chain) sequence and its context. What it binds is not known. The authors ran a second PCR of 7 to 11 cycles using a sample-barcoded 5' primer and a J-beta primer mix. A template-switch adaptor that had 12 random nucleotides put a tag on each cDNA molecule. From each sample, at least 3 million paired-end reads containing CDR3 were obtained. TCRdb re-called the 5' RACE reads through MiXCR, storing one row per CDR3 protein. The sample has some 900,000 distinct CDR3 sequences, approximately 49% seen once. This sample is drawn from a study of blood T cells in healthy people across ages. The CDR3 loop spans 14 amino acids. CDR1 and CDR2 from the germline V gene are SGHTA and FQGNSA. V shed 4 bases and J shed 7 bases, with 13 bases lying between them. Overall study findings and caveats: Leaving the PBMCs unsorted stopped any conclusive comparison of naive versus antigen-experienced cells. Per million T cells, TCR beta diversity dropped roughly linearly as age increased.

Sequencing was carried out using blood. The receptor's source is a man in his thirties or forties in good health. The chain employs TRBV7-2 and TRBJ2-2; D is possibly TRBD1 (6 bases). The CDR3 is CASSSRGIDGELFF. The CDR3 region has the DNA TGTGCCAGCAGCTCTAGGGGGATCGACGGGGAGCTGTTTTTT.